This T cell receptor (beta chain) originates from a study of blood T cells in healthy people across ages. Study-level results: Measured against age, TCR beta diversity per million T cells decreased in a roughly linear manner. It was found that TCR beta diversity correlated strongly with the percentage of naive T cells.

Per sample, at least 5 micrograms of total RNA were extracted. Alongside a J-beta primer mix, a sample-barcoded 5' primer served in a second PCR lasting roughly 7 to 11 cycles. MiXCR, run by TCRdb on the 5' RACE reads, gives a single entry per CDR3 protein. The table includes some 1.6 million distinct CDR3 sequences, about 32% detected once. At least ten counts were recorded for this clonotype. The antigen is unknown. The material sequenced was blood. This TCR was sampled from a woman aged 25 to 45 in good health.

Here the CDR3 reads CASSKAEGHTRAEAFF. The CDR3 region has the DNA TGTGCCAGCAGCAAAGCAGAGGGACACACGAGGGCTGAAGCTTTCTTT. This chain uses TRBV21-1 with TRBJ1-1; TRBD1, the table's D call, lacks a check against the DNA. TRBV21-1 is flagged as a pseudogene. This CDR3 spans 16 amino acids.